This TCR beta chain was retrieved from a study of cytomegalovirus exposure and HLA in healthy donors. Vbeta (60) and Jbeta (13) primers were used in the PCR. Data came from immunoSEQ multiplex PCR; TCRdb stores just in-frame clones and leaves some out. The data contain about 160,000 clones, 70% to 80% of them seen just once; the ten biggest clones take up under 2.5%. The CDR3 length is 15 residues. CDR1 is SGHNT, CDR2 YENEEA, per germline. V gave up 5 bases and J gave up 5 bases; unmatched junction bases: 8. Comment on this clone: Its antigen is unidentified.

Study outcomes and limitations: For TCR beta chains, V- and J-gene trimming was later linked to a missense DCLRE1C variant. Fewer N-insertions (relative to the approximately 700-donor mean) were reportedly seen in an Asian-associated ancestry cluster in a later analysis.

The TCR originated in a middle-aged man in good health and CMV-seronegative. The sequenced sample was PBMCs. This chain uses TRBV11-3 with TRBJ2-3, with 9 bases that match TRBD1. The CDR3 sequence is CASSPRGQGKDTQYF. The CDR3 nucleotides are TGTGCCAGCAGCCCCCGGGGACAGGGCAAAGATACGCAGTATTTT.